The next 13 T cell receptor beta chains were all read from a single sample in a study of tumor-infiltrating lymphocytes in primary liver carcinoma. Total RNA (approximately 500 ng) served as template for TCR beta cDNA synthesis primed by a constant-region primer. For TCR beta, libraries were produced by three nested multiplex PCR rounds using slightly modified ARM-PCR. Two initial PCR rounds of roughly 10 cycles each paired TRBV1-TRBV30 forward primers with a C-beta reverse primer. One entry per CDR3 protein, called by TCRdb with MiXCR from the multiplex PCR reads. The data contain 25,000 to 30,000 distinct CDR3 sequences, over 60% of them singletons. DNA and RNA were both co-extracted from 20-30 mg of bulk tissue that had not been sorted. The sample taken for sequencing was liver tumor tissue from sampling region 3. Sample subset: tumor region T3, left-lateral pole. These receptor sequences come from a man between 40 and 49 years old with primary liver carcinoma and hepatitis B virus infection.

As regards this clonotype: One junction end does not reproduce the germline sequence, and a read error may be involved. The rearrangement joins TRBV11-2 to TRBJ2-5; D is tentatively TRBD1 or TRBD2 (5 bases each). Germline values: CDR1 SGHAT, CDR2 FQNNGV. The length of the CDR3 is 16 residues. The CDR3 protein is CASSQIPGWGKETQYF. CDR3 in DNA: TGTGCCAGCAGTCAAATTCCTGGCTGGGGGAAAGAGACACAGTACTTC.

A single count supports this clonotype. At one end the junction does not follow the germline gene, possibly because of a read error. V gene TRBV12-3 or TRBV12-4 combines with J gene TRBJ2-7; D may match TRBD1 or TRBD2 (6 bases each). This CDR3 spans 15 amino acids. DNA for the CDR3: TGTACCAGCAGTATGGGAATAGGGGGGTCCTACGAGCAGTACTTC. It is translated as CTSSMGIGGSYEQYF.

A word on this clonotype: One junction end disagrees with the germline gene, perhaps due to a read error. In DNA, the CDR3 is TGTGTCAGCTGTGAAGCGACTAGCGGTAGGGGGCGGGAGCAGTTCTTC. This codes for CVSCEATSGRGREQFF. The chain joins TRBV6-1 to TRBJ2-1; TRBD2 matches 9 bases. Germline V lookup: CDR1 MNHNS, CDR2 SASEGT. CDR3 length: 16 amino acids.

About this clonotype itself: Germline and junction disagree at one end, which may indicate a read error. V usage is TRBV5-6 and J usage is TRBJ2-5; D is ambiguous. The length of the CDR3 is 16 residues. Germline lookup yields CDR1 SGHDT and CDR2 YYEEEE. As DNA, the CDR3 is TGTGCCAGTAGCTTGCATCAACTCGGTGGTCGAGGGACCCAGTACTTC. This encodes CASSLHQLGGRGTQYF.

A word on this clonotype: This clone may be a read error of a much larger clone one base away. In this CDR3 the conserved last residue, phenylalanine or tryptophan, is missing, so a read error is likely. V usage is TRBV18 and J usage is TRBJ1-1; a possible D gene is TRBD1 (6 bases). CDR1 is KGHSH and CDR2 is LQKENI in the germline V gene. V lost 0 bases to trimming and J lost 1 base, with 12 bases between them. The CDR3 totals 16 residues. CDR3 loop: CASSPPSRGSNTEAFL. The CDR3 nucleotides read TGTGCCAGCTCACCACCATCCAGGGGATCGAACACTGAAGCTTTCCTT.

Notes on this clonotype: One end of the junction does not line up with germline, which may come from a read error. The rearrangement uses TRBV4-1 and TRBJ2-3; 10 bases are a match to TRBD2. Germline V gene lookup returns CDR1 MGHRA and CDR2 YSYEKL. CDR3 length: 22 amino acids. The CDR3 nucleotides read TGCGCCAGCAGCCAACCCCCACTGATTAGCGGGAGGTGGAAGGTCAGCACAGATACGCACTATTTT. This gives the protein CASSQPPLISGRWKVSTDTHYF.

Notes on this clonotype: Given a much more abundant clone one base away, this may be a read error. DNA of the CDR3: TGTGTCACCAGCAGAGCACCGCTAGCGGGAGGGCCCGAAGACGAGCAGTACTTC. Protein product: CVTSRAPLAGGPEDEQYF. The chain recombines TRBV15 with TRBJ2-7; 12 bases are a match to TRBD2. CDR3 length equals 18 residues. Germline CDR1 LNHNV, CDR2 YYDKDF (reference sequence).

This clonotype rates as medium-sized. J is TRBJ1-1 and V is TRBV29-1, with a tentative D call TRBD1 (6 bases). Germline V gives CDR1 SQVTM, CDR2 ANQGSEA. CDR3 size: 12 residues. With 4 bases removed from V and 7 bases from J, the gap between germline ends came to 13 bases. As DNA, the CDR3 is TGCAGCGTTGTGGGCACCAGGGGTGAAGCTTTCTTT. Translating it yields CSVVGTRGEAFF.

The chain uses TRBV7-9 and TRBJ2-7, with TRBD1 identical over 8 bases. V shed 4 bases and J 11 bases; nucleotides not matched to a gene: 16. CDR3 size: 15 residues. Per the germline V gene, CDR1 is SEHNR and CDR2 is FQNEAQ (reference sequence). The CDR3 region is CASSSRQGKGYGKYF. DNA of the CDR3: TGTGCCAGCAGCTCTAGACAGGGGAAAGGGTACGGGAAGTACTTC.

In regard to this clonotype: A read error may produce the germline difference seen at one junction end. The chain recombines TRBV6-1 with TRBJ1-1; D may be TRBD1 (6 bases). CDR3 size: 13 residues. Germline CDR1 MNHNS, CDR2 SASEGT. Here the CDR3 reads CASSRDMNTEAVF. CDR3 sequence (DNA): TGTGCCAGCAGTAGGGACATGAACACTGAAGCTGTCTTT.

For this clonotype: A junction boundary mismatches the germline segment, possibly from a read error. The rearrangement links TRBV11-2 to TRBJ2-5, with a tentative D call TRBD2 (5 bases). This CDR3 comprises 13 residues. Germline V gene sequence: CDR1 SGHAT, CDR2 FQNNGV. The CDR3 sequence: CASSLDVLEAQYF. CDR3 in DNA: TGTGCCAGCAGTTTAGATGTTCTGGAGGCCCAGTACTTC.

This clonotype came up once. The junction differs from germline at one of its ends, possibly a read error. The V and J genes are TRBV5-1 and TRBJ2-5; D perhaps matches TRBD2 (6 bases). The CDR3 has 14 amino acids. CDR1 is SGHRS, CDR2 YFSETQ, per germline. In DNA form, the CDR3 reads TGTGCCAGCAGCTCCGGACGGGGCGGGGAGACCCAATACTTC. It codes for CASSSGRGGETQYF.

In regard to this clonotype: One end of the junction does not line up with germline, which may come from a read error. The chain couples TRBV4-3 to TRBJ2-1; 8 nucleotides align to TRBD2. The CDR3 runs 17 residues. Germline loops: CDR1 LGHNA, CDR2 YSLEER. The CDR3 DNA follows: TGCACCAGCGGCCCAGACCGGGGGGGAATAGGTTCCAATGAGCAGTTCTTC. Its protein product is CTSGPDRGGIGSNEQFF.